This T cell receptor beta chain emerged from a study of blood T cell repertoires in COVID-19. Overall study context: T cells, B-cell-depleted T cells, or PBMCs supplied cDNA or gDNA.

Each recovered donor of Cohort 3 presented with two negative PCRs, clearance, or symptom resolution. The repertoire was sequenced with immunoSEQ multiplex PCR; TCRdb's copy has only in-frame clones and lacks some. This table holds about 380,000 clones, 88% found once. The source material was PBMCs or T cells enriched from blood (not recorded which). This clonotype originated in a woman between 18 and 29 years old who had recovered from COVID-19.

The CDR3: CASSYSSATGNTDTQYF. The CDR3 nucleotides read TGTGCCAGCAGTTACTCGAGCGCTACAGGGAACACAGATACGCAGTATTTT. The chain employs TRBV6-2 or TRBV6-3 and TRBJ2-3; tentative D call: TRBD1 (6 bases). CDR1 is MNHEY and CDR2 is SVGEGT in the germline V gene. V was trimmed by 0 bases and J by 2 bases, leaving 15 bases between them. The CDR3 runs 17 residues.